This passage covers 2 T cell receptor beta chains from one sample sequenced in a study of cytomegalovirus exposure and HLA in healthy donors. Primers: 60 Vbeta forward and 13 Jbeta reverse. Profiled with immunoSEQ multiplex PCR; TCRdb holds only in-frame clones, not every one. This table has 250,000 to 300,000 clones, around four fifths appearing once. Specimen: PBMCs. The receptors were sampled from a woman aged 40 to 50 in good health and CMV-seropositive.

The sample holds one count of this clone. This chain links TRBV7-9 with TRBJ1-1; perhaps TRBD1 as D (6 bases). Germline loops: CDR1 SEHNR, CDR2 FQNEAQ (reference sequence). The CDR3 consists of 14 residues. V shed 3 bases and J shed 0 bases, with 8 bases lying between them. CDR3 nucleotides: TGTGCCAGCAGCTTCTGGACAGTGAACACTGAAGCTTTCTTT. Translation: CASSFWTVNTEAFF.

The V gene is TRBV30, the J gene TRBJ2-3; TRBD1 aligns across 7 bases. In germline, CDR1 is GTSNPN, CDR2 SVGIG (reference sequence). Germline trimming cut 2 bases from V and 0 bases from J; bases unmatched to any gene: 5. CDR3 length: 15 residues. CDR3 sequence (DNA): TGTGCCTGGAGTATAGGGGGCCCTAGCACAGATACGCAGTATTTT. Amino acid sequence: CAWSIGGPSTDTQYF.